This TCR beta chain was sequenced during a study of T cells after yellow fever vaccination. Study-level background: With SMART-Seq v4 Ultra Low Input, the fractions containing low cell numbers were prepared. Whole-study results and caveats: After the booster, approximately 96% of CD4 and roughly nine tenths of CD8 primary-response clones were re-detected.

Germline CDR1 is MNHEY and CDR2 is SVGEGT. Trimming took 6 bases from V and 2 from J; bases not matched to a gene: 5. The CDR3 consists of 15 residues. TCRdb re-derived calls from the 5' RACE reads in MiXCR, one entry per CDR3 protein. The sample holds 300,000 or so distinct CDR3 sequences, roughly 13% seen once. This clonotype has just a few counts. Its cognate antigen is unknown. Sample: CD4+ T cells sorted from PBMCs, taken 45 days after the yellow fever booster vaccination. This TCR was recovered from a man aged 25-40 years who received the YFV17D yellow fever vaccine. The chain employs TRBV6-2 or TRBV6-3 and TRBJ2-1, with 9 bases identical to TRBD2. This CDR3 reads CASRSGLAPYNEQFF. The CDR3 DNA follows: TGTGCCAGCAGAAGCGGACTAGCGCCCTACAATGAGCAGTTCTTC.